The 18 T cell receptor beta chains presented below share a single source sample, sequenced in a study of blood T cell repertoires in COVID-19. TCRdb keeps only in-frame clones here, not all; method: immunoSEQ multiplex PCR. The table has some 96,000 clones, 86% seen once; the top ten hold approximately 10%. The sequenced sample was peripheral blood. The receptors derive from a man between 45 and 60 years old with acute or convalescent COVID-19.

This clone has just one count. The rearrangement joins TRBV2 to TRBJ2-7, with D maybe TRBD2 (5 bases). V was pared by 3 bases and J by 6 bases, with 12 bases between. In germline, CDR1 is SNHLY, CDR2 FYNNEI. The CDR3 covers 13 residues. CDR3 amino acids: CASSDYGDSEQYF. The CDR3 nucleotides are TGTGCCAGCAGTGATTACGGGGATAGCGAGCAGTACTTC.

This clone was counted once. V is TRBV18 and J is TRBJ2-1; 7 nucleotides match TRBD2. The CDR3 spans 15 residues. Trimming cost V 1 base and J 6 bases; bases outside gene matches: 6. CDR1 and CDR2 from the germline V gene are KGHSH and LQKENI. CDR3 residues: CASSPRAGVGNEQFF. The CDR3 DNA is TGTGCCAGCTCACCACGGGCGGGAGTAGGCAATGAGCAGTTCTTC.

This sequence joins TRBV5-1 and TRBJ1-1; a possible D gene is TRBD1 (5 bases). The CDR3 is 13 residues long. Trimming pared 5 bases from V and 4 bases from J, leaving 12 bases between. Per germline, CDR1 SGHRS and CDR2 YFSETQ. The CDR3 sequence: CASRNQGGTEAFF. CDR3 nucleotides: TGCGCCAGCAGGAACCAGGGTGGCACTGAAGCTTTCTTT.

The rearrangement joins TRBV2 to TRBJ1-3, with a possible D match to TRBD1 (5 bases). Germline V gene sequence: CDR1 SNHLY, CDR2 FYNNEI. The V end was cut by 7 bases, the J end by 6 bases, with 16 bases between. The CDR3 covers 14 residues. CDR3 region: CASTTRGSQNTIYF. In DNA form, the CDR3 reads TGTGCCAGCACCACGCGGGGCAGCCAAAACACCATATATTTT.

CDR3 in amino acids: CASSSSRTGGLGNTEAFF. CDR3 nucleotide sequence: TGCGCCAGCAGCTCCTCACGGACAGGGGGATTGGGGAACACTGAAGCTTTCTTT. The chain couples TRBV5-1 to TRBJ1-1, with 10 bases aligning to TRBD1. The germline gives CDR1 SGHRS, CDR2 YFSETQ. CDR3 length: 18 residues. Trimming at V came to 3 bases and at J to 1 base, leaving 12 bases not matched to a gene.

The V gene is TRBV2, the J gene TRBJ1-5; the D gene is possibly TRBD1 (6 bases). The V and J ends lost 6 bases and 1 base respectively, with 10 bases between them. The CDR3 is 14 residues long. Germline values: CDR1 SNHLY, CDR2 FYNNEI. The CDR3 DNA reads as TGTGCCAGCAGCGAGAGGGGGAGCAATCAGCCCCAGCATTTT. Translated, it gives CASSERGSNQPQHF.

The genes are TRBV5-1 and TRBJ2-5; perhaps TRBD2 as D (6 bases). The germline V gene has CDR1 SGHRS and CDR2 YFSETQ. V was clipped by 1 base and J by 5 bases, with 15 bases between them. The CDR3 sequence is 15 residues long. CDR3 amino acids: CASSLSQGGSETQYF. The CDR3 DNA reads TGCGCCAGCAGCTTGTCCCAGGGAGGATCGGAGACCCAGTACTTC.

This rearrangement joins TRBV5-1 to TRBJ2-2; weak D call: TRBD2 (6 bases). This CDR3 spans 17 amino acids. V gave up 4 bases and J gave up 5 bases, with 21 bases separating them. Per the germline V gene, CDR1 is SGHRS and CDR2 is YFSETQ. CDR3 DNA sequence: TGCGCCAGCAGCCCGGCGAGTCCGGGAGAGGGTACCGGGGAGCTGTTTTTT. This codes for CASSPASPGEGTGELFF.

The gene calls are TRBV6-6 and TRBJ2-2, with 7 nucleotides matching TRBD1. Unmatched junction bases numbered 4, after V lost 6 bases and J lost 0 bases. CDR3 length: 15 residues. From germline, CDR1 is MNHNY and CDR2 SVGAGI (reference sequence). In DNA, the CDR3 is TGTGCCAGCAGCCTTACAGGGGCGAACACCGGGGAGCTGTTTTTT. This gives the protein CASSLTGANTGELFF.

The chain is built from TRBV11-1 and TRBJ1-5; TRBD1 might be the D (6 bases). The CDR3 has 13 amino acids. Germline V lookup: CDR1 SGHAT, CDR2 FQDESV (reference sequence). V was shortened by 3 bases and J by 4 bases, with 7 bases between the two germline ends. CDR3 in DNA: TGTGCCAGCAGCTTCCAGGGGAATCAGCCCCAGCATTTT. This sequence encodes CASSFQGNQPQHF.

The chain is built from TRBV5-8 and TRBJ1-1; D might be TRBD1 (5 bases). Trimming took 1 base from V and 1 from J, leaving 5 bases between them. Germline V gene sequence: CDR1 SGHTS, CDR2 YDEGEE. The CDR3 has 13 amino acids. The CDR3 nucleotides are TGTGCCAGCAGCTTGCAGGGGAACACTGAAGCTTTCTTT. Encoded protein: CASSLQGNTEAFF.

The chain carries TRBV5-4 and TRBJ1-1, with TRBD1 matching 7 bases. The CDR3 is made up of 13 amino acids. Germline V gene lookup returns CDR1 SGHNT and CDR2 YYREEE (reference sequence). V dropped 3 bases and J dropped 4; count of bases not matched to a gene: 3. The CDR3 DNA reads TGTGCCAGCAGCTCCTGGACAGGCACTGAAGCTTTCTTT. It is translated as CASSSWTGTEAFF.

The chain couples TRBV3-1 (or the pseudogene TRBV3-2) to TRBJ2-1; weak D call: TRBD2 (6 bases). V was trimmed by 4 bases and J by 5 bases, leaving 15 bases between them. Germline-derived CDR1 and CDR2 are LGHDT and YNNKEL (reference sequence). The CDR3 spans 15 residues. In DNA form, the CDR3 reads TGTGCCAGCAGCCCCGACGGGAGTAGCAACAATGAGCAGTTCTTC. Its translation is CASSPDGSSNNEQFF.

In DNA, the CDR3 is TGTGCCAGCAGCCTAACTGTCAAAACAGGGAACACCGGGGAGCTGTTTTTT. Encoded protein: CASSLTVKTGNTGELFF. The genes are TRBV14 and TRBJ2-2, with D perhaps matching TRBD1 (5 bases). In germline, CDR1 is SGHDN, CDR2 FVKESK. The CDR3 contains 17 residues. Trimming stripped 4 bases from V and 1 base from J, with 16 bases between.

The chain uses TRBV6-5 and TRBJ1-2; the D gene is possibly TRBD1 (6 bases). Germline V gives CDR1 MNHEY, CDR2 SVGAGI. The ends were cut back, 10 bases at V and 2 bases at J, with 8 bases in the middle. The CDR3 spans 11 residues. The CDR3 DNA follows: TGTGCCACTCAGGGGAACTATGGCTACACCTTC. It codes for CATQGNYGYTF.

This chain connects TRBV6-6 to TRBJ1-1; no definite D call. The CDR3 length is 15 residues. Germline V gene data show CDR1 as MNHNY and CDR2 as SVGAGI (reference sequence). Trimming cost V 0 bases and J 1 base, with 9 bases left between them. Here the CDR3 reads CASSYSPGQNTEAFF. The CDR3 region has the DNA TGTGCCAGCAGTTACTCGCCAGGTCAGAACACTGAAGCTTTCTTT.

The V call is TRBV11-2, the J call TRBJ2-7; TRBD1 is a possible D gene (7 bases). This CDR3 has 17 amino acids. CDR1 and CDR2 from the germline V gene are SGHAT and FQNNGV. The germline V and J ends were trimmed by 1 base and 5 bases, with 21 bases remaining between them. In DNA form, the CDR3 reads TGTGCCAGCAGCTTAGCCGGTATGGGGGGACAGCGCCACGAGCAGTACTTC. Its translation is CASSLAGMGGQRHEQYF.

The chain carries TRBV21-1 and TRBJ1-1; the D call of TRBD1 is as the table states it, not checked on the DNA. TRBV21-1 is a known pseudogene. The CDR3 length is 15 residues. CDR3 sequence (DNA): TGTGCCAGCAGCACGGGACAGGGGATGAACACTGAAGCTTTCTTT. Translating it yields CASSTGQGMNTEAFF.